The clone carrying this TCR beta chain occurred many times. Its antigen is unidentified. This entry is derived from a study of Graves' ophthalmopathy and Graves' hyperthyroidism. There are 14 residues in the CDR3. The germline CDR1 and CDR2 sequences are PRHDT and FYEKMQ (reference sequence). The V gene end was trimmed by 6 bases and the J gene end by 4 bases; junction bases not matched to a gene: 8. TCR beta CDR3 regions were amplified from RNA transcripts. Second-round multiplex PCR came after a first-round RT-PCR that employed HTBI primers. TCRdb re-analysed the multiplex PCR reads in MiXCR, keeping a single row per CDR3 protein. Of about 740,000 distinct CDR3 sequences in the sample, roughly 40% were seen once. From fresh peripheral blood, under 12 ml in volume, the PBMCs were obtained. Study conclusions and caveats: Blood also harbored most expanded thyroid clonotypes above 0.001 frequency.

The V call is TRBV13, the J call TRBJ2-5, with 7 bases aligning to TRBD1. The sample was peripheral blood. This receptor was taken from an adult man with Graves' ophthalmopathy. This CDR3 is CASRLKGAGETQYF. CDR3 nucleotide sequence: TGTGCCAGCAGGTTAAAGGGGGCAGGAGAGACCCAGTACTTC.